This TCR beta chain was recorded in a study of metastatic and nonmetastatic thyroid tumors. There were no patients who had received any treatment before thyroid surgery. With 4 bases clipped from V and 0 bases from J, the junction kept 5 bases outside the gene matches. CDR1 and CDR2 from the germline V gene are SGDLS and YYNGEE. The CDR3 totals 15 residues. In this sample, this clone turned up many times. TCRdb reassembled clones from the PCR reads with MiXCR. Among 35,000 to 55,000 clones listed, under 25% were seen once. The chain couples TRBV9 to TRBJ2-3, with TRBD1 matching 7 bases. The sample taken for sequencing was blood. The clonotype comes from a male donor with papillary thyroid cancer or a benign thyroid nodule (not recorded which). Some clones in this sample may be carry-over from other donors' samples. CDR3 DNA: TGTGCCAGCAGCTCCCGGGACAGAAGCACAGATACGCAGTATTTT. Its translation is CASSSRDRSTDTQYF.